This TCR beta chain comes out of a study of cytomegalovirus exposure and HLA in healthy donors. Amplification used 60 Vbeta primers and 13 Jbeta primers. Profiled with immunoSEQ multiplex PCR; TCRdb holds only in-frame clones, not every one. The table records around 130,000 clones, just over 70% of them present only once. The study's findings and limits: CMV serostatus was the sole immune exposure data available. Earlier analysis yielded a pattern in which most TCR beta V segments were productive about 90% or about 30% of the time. The authors considered a cluster of highly shared sequence variants likely to be a sequencing artifact.

On this clone itself: The antigen remains unidentified.

Germline V gene sequence: CDR1 SNHLY, CDR2 FYNNEI. CDR3 length: 14 residues. V lost 8 bases and J 4 bases, leaving 17 bases between the germline ends. The sequencing sample was made of PBMCs. V is TRBV2 and J is TRBJ1-1; D may be TRBD1 (6 bases). The sequence was obtained from a woman aged 55-70 years in good health and CMV-seropositive. The CDR3 protein is CASGSGGGGTEAFF. Here the CDR3 DNA reads TGTGCCAGCGGCTCAGGCGGGGGCGGCACTGAAGCTTTCTTT.